This is a list of T cell receptor beta chains from one sample in a study of blood T cells in healthy people across ages. TCRdb used MiXCR to reprocess the 5' RACE reads, holding one entry per CDR3 protein. The profile shows about 1 million distinct CDR3 sequences, approximately 25% of them singletons. This sample was also put to use in a study of T cells of mothers and their children.

Material for sequencing was blood. These receptors were obtained from a girl aged 2 to 10 in good health. CDR3s include the opening cysteine and the closing phenylalanine or tryptophan. Each record gives: CDR3 DNA, CDR3 protein, J gene, V gene, D gene, clone size. A D gene is named only where the DNA matches it firmly. Size tells how often a clone was seen (once, few, many) or the class of an expanded clone, and some rows leave it out.

DNA: TGTGCCAGCAGTTCTACGGACAGGGGAAATGAAAAACTGTTTTTT
CDR3: CASSSTDRGNEKLFF
J: TRBJ1-4
V: TRBV3-1
D: TRBD1
size: many

DNA: TGCGCCAGCAGCCAAGAAGCATGGGACGGGTACACCGGGGAGCTGTTTTTT
CDR3: CASSQEAWDGYTGELFF
J: TRBJ2-2
V: TRBV4-3
D: NA
size: NA

DNA: TGTGCCAGCAGTTACGAGGATATAACACTCTACGAGCAGTACTTC
CDR3: CASSYEDITLYEQYF
J: TRBJ2-7
V: TRBV6-2/TRBV6-3
D: NA
size: few

DNA: TGTGCCAGCAGCAATCCTGGTAACACCGGGGAGCTGTTTTTT
CDR3: CASSNPGNTGELFF
J: TRBJ2-2
V: TRBV21-1
D: NA
size: few

DNA: TGTGCCAGCGGGGAGGCCGATCAGCCCCAGCATTTT
CDR3: CASGEADQPQHF
J: TRBJ1-5
V: TRBV7-9
D: NA
size: NA

DNA: TGTGCCAGCAGTTACTCTCCAGGGGGTTCCTACGAGCAGTACTTC
CDR3: CASSYSPGGSYEQYF
J: TRBJ2-7
V: TRBV6-6
D: TRBD1
size: NA

DNA: TGTGCCAGCAGTTTTGAGGCTGGGCAGGCCTACGAGCAGTACTTC
CDR3: CASSFEAGQAYEQYF
J: TRBJ2-7
V: TRBV27
D: NA
size: NA

DNA: TGTGCCAGCAGCTTCCCCGGGGGCGGGGAGAAAAGCTACGAGCAGTACTTC
CDR3: CASSFPGGGEKSYEQYF
J: TRBJ2-7
V: TRBV7-6
D: NA
size: NA

DNA: TGTGCCAGCAGTGTCCGGGTCTCCTACGAGCAGTACTTC
CDR3: CASSVRVSYEQYF
J: TRBJ2-7
V: TRBV2
D: NA
size: few

DNA: TGTGCCAGCAGCTTAACTAGCGGGAATAATGAGCAGTTCTTC
CDR3: CASSLTSGNNEQFF
J: TRBJ2-1
V: TRBV7-3
D: TRBD2
size: few

DNA: TGTGCCAACATCCGACTTGGCGGAGCCCTAGGTTCCTACGAGCAGTACTTC
CDR3: CANIRLGGALGSYEQYF
J: TRBJ2-7
V: TRBV6-1
D: NA
size: few

DNA: TGCAGCGTTGTAGGCACTTACAATGAGCAGTTCTTC
CDR3: CSVVGTYNEQFF
J: TRBJ2-1
V: TRBV29-1
D: NA
size: few

DNA: TGCAGTGCTCCGAGGGCACAGTACCAAGAGACCCAGTACTTC
CDR3: CSAPRAQYQETQYF
J: TRBJ2-5
V: TRBV20-1
D: NA
size: few

DNA: TGCAGCGTTGGACCCCCCCTGGCAGAGACCCAGTACTTC
CDR3: CSVGPPLAETQYF
J: TRBJ2-5
V: TRBV29-1
D: NA
size: NA

DNA: TGCAGCGTTTCTACTAGCGGGAGACGCGAGCAGTACTTC
CDR3: CSVSTSGRREQYF
J: TRBJ2-7
V: TRBV29-1
D: TRBD2
size: NA

DNA: TGTGCCAGTAGTTACTCGGGGGGCCGAGATGAAAAACTGTTTTTT
CDR3: CASSYSGGRDEKLFF
J: TRBJ1-4
V: TRBV6-6
D: NA
size: few

DNA: TGTGCCAGCAGTGCTGTAAATTCGGGGTACACCATATATTTT
CDR3: CASSAVNSGYTIYF
J: TRBJ1-3
V: TRBV12-3/TRBV12-4
D: NA
size: NA

DNA: TGTGCCAGCAGTTTCACCCAGGGCTCGAACACTGAAGCTTTCTTT
CDR3: CASSFTQGSNTEAFF
J: TRBJ1-1
V: TRBV12-3/TRBV12-4
D: NA
size: NA

DNA: TGTGCCAGCACCCTAAGCGGGGGGTACAATGAGCAGTTCTTC
CDR3: CASTLSGGYNEQFF
J: TRBJ2-1
V: TRBV27
D: TRBD2
size: few

DNA: TGTGCCAGCAGCCCCGCGGGAGGAGTTAATGAGCAGTTCTTC
CDR3: CASSPAGGVNEQFF
J: TRBJ2-1
V: TRBV7-3
D: TRBD2
size: few

DNA: TGTGCCAGCAGCTTCGGGACAGAAAATCAGCCCCAGCATTTT
CDR3: CASSFGTENQPQHF
J: TRBJ1-5
V: TRBV5-5
D: TRBD1
size: NA

DNA: TGTGCCAGCAGCTACTCGCGGGCCTGGGGGGAAGCTTTCTTT
CDR3: CASSYSRAWGEAFF
J: TRBJ1-1
V: TRBV13
D: NA
size: once

DNA: TGTGCCAGCAGCCGCCCGGGGGCTAACTATGGCTACACCTTC
CDR3: CASSRPGANYGYTF
J: TRBJ1-2
V: TRBV11-1
D: NA
size: NA

DNA: TGCAGTGCGCCGAAACCAAACCTGAACACTGAAGCTTTCTTT
CDR3: CSAPKPNLNTEAFF
J: TRBJ1-1
V: TRBV20-1
D: NA
size: NA

DNA: TGTGCTAGCTTCTGGGACAAGCAGTACTTC
CDR3: CASFWDKQYF
J: TRBJ2-7
V: TRBV28
D: NA
size: few

DNA: TGTGCCAGCAGCTCGATGGGACTAGCGGGGGGGCCTGGGGAGACCCAGTACTTC
CDR3: CASSSMGLAGGPGETQYF
J: TRBJ2-5
V: TRBV7-2
D: TRBD2
size: NA

DNA: TGCAGTGCCACGGACGACAGTTCTGGGGCCAACGTCCTGACTTTC
CDR3: CSATDDSSGANVLTF
J: TRBJ2-6
V: TRBV20-1
D: NA
size: NA